These 24 T cell receptor beta chains came from one sample sequenced in a study of cytomegalovirus exposure and HLA in healthy donors. This PCR relied on a set of 60 Vbeta primers and 13 Jbeta primers. Repertoires were generated with immunoSEQ multiplex PCR, while TCRdb's copy carries only in-frame clones and drops some. The sample lists over 100,000 clones; approximately 76% were seen once. Sequenced input: PBMCs. The source is a man aged 35 to 55 in good health and CMV-seronegative.

The J gene is TRBJ2-1, the V gene TRBV18; D remains ambiguous. The V gene lost 1 base and the J gene lost 0 bases, with 4 bases spanning the gap. The germline gives CDR1 KGHSH, CDR2 LQKENI. This CDR3 is 14 amino acids long. CDR3 sequence reads: CASSPLSSYNEQFF. In nucleotides, the CDR3 is TGTGCCAGCTCACCACTCAGCTCCTACAATGAGCAGTTCTTC.

J is TRBJ2-7 and V is TRBV7-3, with 9 bases identical to TRBD2. The trim removed 10 bases at V and 1 base at J, leaving 14 bases unmatched. Germline CDR1 reads SGHTA; CDR2 reads FQGTGA. The CDR3 is made up of 16 amino acids. CDR3 bases: TGTGCCACCAGGGACACCGGGACTAGCATTTCCTACGAGCAGTACTTC. Translation: CATRDTGTSISYEQYF.

The gene calls are TRBV5-1 and TRBJ2-7; the D is unclear. CDR3 length equals 11 residues. The V gene lost 1 base and the J gene lost 4 bases, with 3 bases spanning the gap. Germline CDR1 reads SGHRS; CDR2 reads YFSETQ. For the CDR3, the DNA is TGCGCCAGCAGCTTGACTTACGAGCAGTACTTC. Protein: CASSLTYEQYF.

This sequence joins TRBV7-9 and TRBJ1-2; possible D gene TRBD1, 6 bases. The CDR3 runs 13 residues. Trimming cost V 2 bases and J 6 bases, with 10 bases left between them. CDR1 SEHNR and CDR2 FQNEAQ come from the germline V gene (reference sequence). CDR3 nucleotide sequence: TGTGCCAGCAGCTTAACAGGGCACCATGGCTACACCTTC. Translating gives CASSLTGHHGYTF.

The chain has TRBV6-5 and TRBJ1-2; D gene unclear. This CDR3 is built from 14 residues. The germline V gene encodes CDR1 MNHEY and CDR2 SVGAGI. V was shortened by 3 bases and J by 2 bases, with 10 bases between the two germline ends. The CDR3 is CASSYFNGNYGYTF. For the CDR3, the DNA is TGTGCCAGCAGTTATTTTAACGGGAACTATGGCTACACCTTC.

The V gene is TRBV14, the J gene TRBJ1-1; 7 bases are shared with TRBD1. V lost 0 bases and J lost 6; bases outside the gene matches: 13. The CDR3 sequence is 17 residues long. CDR1 and CDR2 from the germline V gene are SGHDN and FVKESK. Written as DNA, the CDR3 is TGTGCCAGCAGCCAAGATCACTTGAATACAGGGGCGGCTGAAGCTTTCTTT. It encodes CASSQDHLNTGAAEAFF.

This clone was seen just once. The chain employs TRBV7-9 and TRBJ2-7, with D perhaps TRBD1 (5 bases). The germline CDR1 and CDR2 sequences are SEHNR and FQNEAQ (reference sequence). The V end lost 5 bases, the J end lost 6 bases, and 14 bases lay between the germline ends. The CDR3 extends over 13 amino acids. This CDR3 reads CASSKRQIAEQYF. Written as DNA, the CDR3 is TGTGCCAGCAGCAAAAGACAGATAGCCGAGCAGTACTTC.

The chain carries TRBV2 and TRBJ2-5; D uncertain. The CDR3 has 11 amino acids. CDR1 is SNHLY and CDR2 is FYNNEI in the germline V gene. Trimming shortened V by 8 bases and J by 5 bases, and 9 bases separated the two germline ends. DNA for the CDR3: TGTGCCAGCGGAGAGGAGGAGACCCAGTACTTC. It codes for CASGEEETQYF.

J is TRBJ1-5 and V is TRBV7-9, with D hard to call. V was cut by 1 base and J by 4 bases, with 11 bases left in between. Per germline, CDR1 SEHNR and CDR2 FQNEAQ (reference sequence). This CDR3 is 15 amino acids long. The CDR3 loop is CASSLDGRENQPQHF. DNA for the CDR3: TGTGCCAGCAGCTTAGATGGGCGTGAGAATCAGCCCCAGCATTTT.

This clone was counted a few times. This sequence joins TRBV18 and TRBJ1-2; TRBD1 aligns across 10 bases. V shed 5 bases and J 12 bases; nucleotides not matched to a gene: 15. The CDR3 runs to 15 residues. CDR1 and CDR2 (germline): KGHSH, LQKENI. CDR3 region: CASSAVPGQGKGHTF. The CDR3 DNA is TGTGCCAGCTCAGCGGTCCCGGGACAGGGGAAGGGACACACCTTC.

The V call is TRBV5-1, the J call TRBJ2-2, with D unclear. The germline CDR1 and CDR2 sequences are SGHRS and YFSETQ. The CDR3 runs 19 residues. V gave up 1 base and J gave up 0 bases, with 19 bases separating them. In DNA form, the CDR3 reads TGCGCCAGCAGCTTGCCCGCCCCCCTGGTGCAGTCGAACACCGGGGAGCTGTTTTTT. As protein: CASSLPAPLVQSNTGELFF.

This clone occurred a few times. The J gene is TRBJ2-7, the V gene TRBV2; 7 positions agree with TRBD1. Germline V CDR1 and CDR2: SNHLY, FYNNEI. The CDR3 covers 15 residues. Trimming took 1 base from V and 0 from J; bases not matched to a gene: 3. The CDR3 reads CASSEVRDSSYEQYF. The CDR3 DNA is TGTGCCAGCAGTGAAGTCCGGGACAGCTCCTACGAGCAGTACTTC.

The V and J genes are TRBV5-6 and TRBJ1-2, with TRBD1 as a possible D gene (6 bases). V dropped 1 base and J dropped 0 bases, with 10 bases sitting between them. CDR3 length equals 15 residues. Looked up from germline, CDR1 is SGHDT and CDR2 is YYEEEE. CDR3 residues: CASSLTGFSNYGYTF. CDR3 in DNA: TGTGCCAGCAGCTTGACAGGGTTTTCTAACTATGGCTACACCTTC.

This chain links TRBV18 with TRBJ2-7; 9 nucleotides align to TRBD1. Losses at the gene ends were 0 bases for V and 3 bases for J; bases not matched to a gene: 3. Germline-derived CDR1 and CDR2 are KGHSH and LQKENI. This CDR3 is built from 15 residues. This CDR3 is CASSPPWTGDYEQYF. CDR3 DNA: TGTGCCAGCTCACCACCATGGACAGGGGACTACGAGCAGTACTTC.

The chain couples TRBV6-1 to TRBJ1-2, with 8 nucleotides matching TRBD1. The J segment lost 5 bases and the V segment lost 1 base, leaving 3 bases of the junction unmatched. CDR1 MNHNS and CDR2 SASEGT come from the germline V gene. This CDR3 comprises 14 residues. The CDR3 DNA reads TGTGCCAGCAGTGAAGTCGGGACAGGATATGGCTACACCTTC. Amino acid sequence: CASSEVGTGYGYTF.

V and J are TRBV5-1 and TRBJ2-1; possibly TRBD2 for D (5 bases). Deletions cut 1 base from V and 10 bases from J, with 9 bases between. This CDR3 comprises 12 residues. Germline V gene lookup returns CDR1 SGHRS and CDR2 YFSETQ. CDR3 sequence reads: CASSLSSREQFF. The CDR3 DNA sequence: TGCGCCAGCAGCTTGTCTAGCCGGGAGCAGTTCTTC. The variable domain in full, with the rest retrieved from reference TRBV5-1 and TRBJ2-1, is KAGVTQTPRYLIKTRGQQVTLSCSPISGHRSVSWYQQTPGQGLQFLFEYFSETQRNKGNFPGRFSGRQFSNSRSEMNVSTLELGDSALYLCASSLSSREQFFGPGTRLTVL.

The gene calls are TRBV6-1 and TRBJ2-2, with TRBD2 matching 14 bases. V shed 6 bases and J 6 bases; nucleotides not matched to a gene: 3. In germline, CDR1 is MNHNS, CDR2 SASEGT. The CDR3 is 15 amino acids. CDR3 DNA: TGTGCCAGCAGAGAGACTAGCGGGGGGGCCGGGGAGCTGTTTTTT. Its protein is CASRETSGGAGELFF.

This chain links TRBV12-5 with TRBJ2-1; D is perhaps TRBD2 (6 bases). Per germline, CDR1 LGHNT and CDR2 FRNRAP. The CDR3 length is 14 residues. Trimming stripped 4 bases from V and 9 bases from J, with 16 bases between. The CDR3, as DNA: TGTGCTAGTGGTTGGGGGGTGTCTTACGGTGAGCAGTTCTTC. As protein: CASGWGVSYGEQFF.

The genes are TRBV6-6 and TRBJ2-1, with TRBD2 matching over 13 bases. Germline V gives CDR1 MNHNY, CDR2 SVGAGI (reference sequence). The V and J ends lost 4 bases and 4 bases, in that order; junction bases with no gene match: 4. The CDR3 loop spans 16 amino acids. CDR3 in amino acids: CASSSTTSGGYNEQFF. The DNA for the CDR3 is TGTGCCAGCAGTTCTACGACTAGCGGGGGGTACAATGAGCAGTTCTTC.

V and J are TRBV7-9 and TRBJ1-5; no definite D call. This CDR3 has 15 amino acids. Trimming removed 5 bases from V and 6 bases from J, with 17 bases in between. Germline-derived CDR1 and CDR2 are SEHNR and FQNEAQ (reference sequence). The CDR3 DNA sequence: TGTGCCAGCAGCCCCGGGGTCGGATTCGGTCAGCCCCAGCATTTT. Translation: CASSPGVGFGQPQHF.

The chain is built from TRBV19 and TRBJ2-2, with D perhaps matching TRBD2 (5 bases). CDR1 and CDR2 from the germline V gene are LNHDA and SQIVND (reference sequence). Trimming took 7 bases from V and 0 from J, leaving 15 bases between them. The CDR3 spans 16 residues. Here the CDR3 DNA reads TGTGCCAGTAAGACGGGAATAGCCCCGAACACCGGGGAGCTGTTTTTT. Translating gives CASKTGIAPNTGELFF.

This chain joins TRBV29-1 and TRBJ2-7, with a possible D match to TRBD2 (6 bases). V gave up 6 bases and J gave up 1 base, with 10 bases separating them. Germline V gene sequence: CDR1 SQVTM, CDR2 ANQGSEA. The CDR3 spans 12 residues. CDR3 coding DNA: TGCAGCGTCATAGCGGAGTCCTACGAGCAGTACTTC. Amino acid sequence: CSVIAESYEQYF.

This clone was detected a few times. The chain couples TRBV11-1 to TRBJ2-2; 7 nucleotides agree with TRBD1. The CDR3 extends over 14 amino acids. CDR1 SGHAT and CDR2 FQDESV come from the germline V gene (reference sequence). With V trimmed by 5 bases and J by 5 bases, 5 bases remained unmatched. DNA for the CDR3: TGTGCCAGCAGCGCGACAGGGCATACCGGGGAGCTGTTTTTT. Translating it yields CASSATGHTGELFF.

This rearrangement joins TRBV6-5 to TRBJ1-1; possible D gene TRBD1, 5 bases. The CDR3 consists of 15 residues. The V gene's germline CDR1 is MNHEY and CDR2 SVGAGI. With 6 bases removed from V and 0 bases from J, the gap between germline ends came to 14 bases. CDR3 DNA: TGTGCCAGCAGCGACCCGGGGGTTCTGAACACTGAAGCTTTCTTT. Its translation is CASSDPGVLNTEAFF.